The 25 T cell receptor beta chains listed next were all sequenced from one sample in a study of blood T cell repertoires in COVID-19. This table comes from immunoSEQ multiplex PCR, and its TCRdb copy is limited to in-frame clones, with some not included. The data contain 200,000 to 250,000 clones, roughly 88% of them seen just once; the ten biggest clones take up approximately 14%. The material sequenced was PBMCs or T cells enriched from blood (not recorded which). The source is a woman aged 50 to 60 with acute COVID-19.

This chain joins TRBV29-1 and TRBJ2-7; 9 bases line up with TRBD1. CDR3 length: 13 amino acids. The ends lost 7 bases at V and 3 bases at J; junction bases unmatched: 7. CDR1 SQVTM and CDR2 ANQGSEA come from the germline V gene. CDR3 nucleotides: TGCAGCGCCCTTGCGGGACAGGGCTACGAGCAGTACTTC. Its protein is CSALAGQGYEQYF.

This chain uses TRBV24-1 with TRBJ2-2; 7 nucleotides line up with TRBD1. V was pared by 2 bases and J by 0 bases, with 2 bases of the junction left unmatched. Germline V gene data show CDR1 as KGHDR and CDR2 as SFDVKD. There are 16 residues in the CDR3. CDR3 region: CATSDWTGTNTGELFF. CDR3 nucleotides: TGTGCCACCAGTGATTGGACAGGAACGAACACCGGGGAGCTGTTTTTT.

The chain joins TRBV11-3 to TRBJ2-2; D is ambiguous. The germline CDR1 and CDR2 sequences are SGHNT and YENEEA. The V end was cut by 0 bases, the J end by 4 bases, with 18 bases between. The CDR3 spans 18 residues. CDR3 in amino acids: CASSLEMGAAYPTGELFF. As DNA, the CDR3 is TGTGCCAGCAGCTTAGAAATGGGTGCGGCCTACCCCACCGGGGAGCTGTTTTTT.

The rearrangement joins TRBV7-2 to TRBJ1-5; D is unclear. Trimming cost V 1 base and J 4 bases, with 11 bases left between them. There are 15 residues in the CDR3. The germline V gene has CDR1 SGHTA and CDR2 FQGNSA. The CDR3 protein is CASSLDHSLNQPQHF. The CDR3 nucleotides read TGTGCCAGCAGCTTAGACCACTCCCTAAATCAGCCCCAGCATTTT.

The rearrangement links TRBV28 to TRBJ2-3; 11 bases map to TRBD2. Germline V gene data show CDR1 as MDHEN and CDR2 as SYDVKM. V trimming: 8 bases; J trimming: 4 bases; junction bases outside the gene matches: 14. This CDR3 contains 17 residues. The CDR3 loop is CASRPSGGTSGPDTQYF. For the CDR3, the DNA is TGTGCCAGCCGCCCGTCCGGGGGGACTAGCGGCCCAGATACGCAGTATTTT.

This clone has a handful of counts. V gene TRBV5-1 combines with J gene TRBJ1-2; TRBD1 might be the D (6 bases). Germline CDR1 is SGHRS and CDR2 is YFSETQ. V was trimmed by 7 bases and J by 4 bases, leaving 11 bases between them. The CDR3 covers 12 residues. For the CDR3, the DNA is TGCGCCAGCTCACAGGGAACCTATGGCTACACCTTC. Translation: CASSQGTYGYTF.

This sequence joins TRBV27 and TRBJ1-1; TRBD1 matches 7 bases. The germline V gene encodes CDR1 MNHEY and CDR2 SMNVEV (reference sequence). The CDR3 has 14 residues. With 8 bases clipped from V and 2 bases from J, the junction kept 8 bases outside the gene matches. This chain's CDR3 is CASFNRQGNTEAFF. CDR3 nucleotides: TGTGCCAGCTTTAACCGACAGGGAAACACTGAAGCTTTCTTT.

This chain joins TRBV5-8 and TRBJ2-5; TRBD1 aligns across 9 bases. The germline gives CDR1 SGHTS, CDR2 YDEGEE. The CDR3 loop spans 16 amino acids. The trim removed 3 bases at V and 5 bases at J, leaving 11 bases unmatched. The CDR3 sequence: CASSYLRTGVGETQYF. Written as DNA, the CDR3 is TGTGCCAGCAGCTACCTGAGGACAGGGGTTGGGGAGACCCAGTACTTC.

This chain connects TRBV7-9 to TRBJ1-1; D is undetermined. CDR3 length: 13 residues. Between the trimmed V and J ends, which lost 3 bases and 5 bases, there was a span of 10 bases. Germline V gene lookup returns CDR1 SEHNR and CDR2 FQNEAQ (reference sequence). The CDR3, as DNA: TGTGCCAGCAGCTTTCCCTCGGGGACTGAAGCTTTCTTT. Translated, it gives CASSFPSGTEAFF. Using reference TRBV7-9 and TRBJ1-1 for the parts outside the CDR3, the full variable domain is DTGVSQNPRHKITKRGQNVTFRCDPISEHNRLYWYRQTLGQGPEFLTYFQNEAQLEKSRLLSDRFSAERPKGSFSTLEIQRTEQGDSAMYLCASSFPSGTEAFFGQGTRLTVV.

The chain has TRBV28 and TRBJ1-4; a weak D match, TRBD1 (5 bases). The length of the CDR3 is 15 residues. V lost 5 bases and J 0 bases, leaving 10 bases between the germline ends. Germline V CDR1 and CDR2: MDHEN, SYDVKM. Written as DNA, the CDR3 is TGTGCCAGCAGTGGGGCAGAAGCAACTAATGAAAAACTGTTTTTT. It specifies CASSGAEATNEKLFF.

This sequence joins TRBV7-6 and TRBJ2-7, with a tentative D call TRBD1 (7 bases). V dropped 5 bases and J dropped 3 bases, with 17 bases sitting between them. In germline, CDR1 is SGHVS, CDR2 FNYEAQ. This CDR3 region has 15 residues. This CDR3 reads CASSHRGRGLYEQYF. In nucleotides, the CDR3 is TGTGCCAGCAGCCACAGGGGTCGGGGACTCTACGAGCAGTACTTC.

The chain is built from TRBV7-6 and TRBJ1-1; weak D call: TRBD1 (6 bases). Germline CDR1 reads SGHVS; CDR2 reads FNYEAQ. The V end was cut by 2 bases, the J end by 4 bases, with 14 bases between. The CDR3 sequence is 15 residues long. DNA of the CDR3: TGTGCCAGCAGCTTATGGGGGGGCTCCAGCACTGAAGCTTTCTTT. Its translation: CASSLWGGSSTEAFF. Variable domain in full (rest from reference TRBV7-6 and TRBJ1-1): GAGVSQSPRYKVTKRGQDVALRCDPISGHVSLYWYRQALGQGPEFLTYFNYEAQQDKSGLPNDRFSAERPEGSISTLTIQRTEQRDSAMYRCASSLWGGSSTEAFFGQGTRLTVV.

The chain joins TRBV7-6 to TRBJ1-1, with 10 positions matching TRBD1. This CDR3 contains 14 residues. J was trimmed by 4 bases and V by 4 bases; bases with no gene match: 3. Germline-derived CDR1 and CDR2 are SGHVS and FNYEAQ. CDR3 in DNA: TGTGCCAGCAGCTCGACAGGGGGCCCCACTGAAGCTTTCTTT. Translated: CASSSTGGPTEAFF.

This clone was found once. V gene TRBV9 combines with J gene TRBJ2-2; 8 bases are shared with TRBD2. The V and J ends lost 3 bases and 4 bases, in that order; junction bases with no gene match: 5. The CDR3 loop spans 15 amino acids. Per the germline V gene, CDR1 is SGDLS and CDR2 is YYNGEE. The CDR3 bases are TGTGCCAGCAGCGCCCGGACTAGCCGCACCGGGGAGCTGTTTTTT. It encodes CASSARTSRTGELFF.

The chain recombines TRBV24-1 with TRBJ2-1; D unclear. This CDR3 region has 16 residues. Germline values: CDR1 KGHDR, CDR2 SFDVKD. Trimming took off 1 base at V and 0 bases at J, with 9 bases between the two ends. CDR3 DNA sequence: TGTGCCACCAGTGATTTTTCCGCCTACTCCTACAATGAGCAGTTCTTC. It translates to CATSDFSAYSYNEQFF.

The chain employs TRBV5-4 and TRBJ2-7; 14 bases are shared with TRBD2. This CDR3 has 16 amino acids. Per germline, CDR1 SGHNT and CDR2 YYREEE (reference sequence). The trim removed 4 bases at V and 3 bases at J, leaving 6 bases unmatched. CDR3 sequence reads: CASSRLGTSGSYEQYF. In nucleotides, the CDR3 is TGTGCCAGCAGCCGGCTTGGGACTAGCGGGAGCTACGAGCAGTACTTC.

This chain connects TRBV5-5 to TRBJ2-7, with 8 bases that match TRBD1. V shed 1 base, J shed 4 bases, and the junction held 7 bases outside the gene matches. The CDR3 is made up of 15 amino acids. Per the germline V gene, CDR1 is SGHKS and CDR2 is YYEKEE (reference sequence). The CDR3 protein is CASSLLGQATYEQYF. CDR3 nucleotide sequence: TGTGCCAGCAGCTTGTTGGGACAGGCGACATACGAGCAGTACTTC.

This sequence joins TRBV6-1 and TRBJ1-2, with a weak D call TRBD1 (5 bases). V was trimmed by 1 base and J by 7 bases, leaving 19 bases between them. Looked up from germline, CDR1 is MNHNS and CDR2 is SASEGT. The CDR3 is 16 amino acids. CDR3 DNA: TGTGCCAGCAGTGAAGAGGGCTTGGCGGGGGTCGGTGGCTACACCTTC. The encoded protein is CASSEEGLAGVGGYTF.

For the CDR3, the DNA is TGTGCCAGCAGCTTAGAAGCGGGGGCCTACGAGCAGTACTTC. It codes for CASSLEAGAYEQYF. The rearrangement uses TRBV11-2 and TRBJ2-7, with 8 bases that match TRBD2. V dropped 0 bases and J dropped 2; count of bases not matched to a gene: 0. CDR1 SGHAT and CDR2 FQNNGV come from the germline V gene. The CDR3 is 14 residues long.

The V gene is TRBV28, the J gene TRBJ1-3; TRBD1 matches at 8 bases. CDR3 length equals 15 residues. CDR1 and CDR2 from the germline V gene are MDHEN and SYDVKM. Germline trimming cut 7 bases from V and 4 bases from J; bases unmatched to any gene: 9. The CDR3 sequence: CASTTRDRIGNTIYF. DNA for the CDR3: TGTGCCAGCACGACCCGGGACAGGATAGGAAACACCATATATTTT.

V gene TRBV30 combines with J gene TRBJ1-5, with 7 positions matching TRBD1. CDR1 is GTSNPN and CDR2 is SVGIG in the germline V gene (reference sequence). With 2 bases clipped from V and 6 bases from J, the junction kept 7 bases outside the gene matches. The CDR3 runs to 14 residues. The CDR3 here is CAWSLDRATQPQHF. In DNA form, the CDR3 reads TGTGCCTGGAGTCTAGACAGGGCAACTCAGCCCCAGCATTTT. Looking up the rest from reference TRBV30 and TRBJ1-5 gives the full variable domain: SQTIHQWPATLVQPVGSPLSLECTVEGTSNPNLYWYRQAAGRGLQLLFYSVGIGQISSEVPQNLSASRPQDRQFILSSKKLLLSDSGFYLCAWSLDRATQPQHFGDGTRLSIL.

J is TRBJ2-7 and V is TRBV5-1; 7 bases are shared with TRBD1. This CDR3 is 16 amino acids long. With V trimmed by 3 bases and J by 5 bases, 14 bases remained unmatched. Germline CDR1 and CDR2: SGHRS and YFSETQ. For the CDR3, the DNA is TGCGCCAGCAGCTACTACCCGGGACAGCCCGTCCACGAGCAGTACTTC. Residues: CASSYYPGQPVHEQYF.

The CDR3 nucleotides read TGCGCCAGCAGCTTTGGGGGGTCGTTGAACACCGGGGAGCTGTTTTTT. Its translation: CASSFGGSLNTGELFF. The chain joins TRBV5-1 to TRBJ2-2; possibly TRBD2 for D (6 bases). The CDR3 has 16 residues. V lost 2 bases and J 1 base, leaving 12 bases between the germline ends. From germline, CDR1 is SGHRS and CDR2 YFSETQ.

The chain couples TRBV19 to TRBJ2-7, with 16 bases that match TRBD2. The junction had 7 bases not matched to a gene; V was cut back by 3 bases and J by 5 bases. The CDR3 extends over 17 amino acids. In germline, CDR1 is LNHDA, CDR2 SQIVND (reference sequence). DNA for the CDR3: TGTGCCAGTAGTATCGGGACTAGCGGGAGGGCCTACCACGAGCAGTACTTC. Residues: CASSIGTSGRAYHEQYF. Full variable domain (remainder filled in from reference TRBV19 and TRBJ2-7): DGGITQSPKYLFRKEGQNVTLSCEQNLNHDAMYWYRQDPGQGLRLIYYSQIVNDFQKGDIAEGYSVSREKKESFPLTVTSAQKNPTAFYLCASSIGTSGRAYHEQYFGPGTRLTVT.

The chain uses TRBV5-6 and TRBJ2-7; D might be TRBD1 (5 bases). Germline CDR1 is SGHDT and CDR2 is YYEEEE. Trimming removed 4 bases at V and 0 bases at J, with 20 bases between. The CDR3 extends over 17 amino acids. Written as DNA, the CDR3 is TGTGCCAGCAGCGCCCGCCCAACAGGTTACTCCTCCTACGAGCAGTACTTC. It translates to CASSARPTGYSSYEQYF.